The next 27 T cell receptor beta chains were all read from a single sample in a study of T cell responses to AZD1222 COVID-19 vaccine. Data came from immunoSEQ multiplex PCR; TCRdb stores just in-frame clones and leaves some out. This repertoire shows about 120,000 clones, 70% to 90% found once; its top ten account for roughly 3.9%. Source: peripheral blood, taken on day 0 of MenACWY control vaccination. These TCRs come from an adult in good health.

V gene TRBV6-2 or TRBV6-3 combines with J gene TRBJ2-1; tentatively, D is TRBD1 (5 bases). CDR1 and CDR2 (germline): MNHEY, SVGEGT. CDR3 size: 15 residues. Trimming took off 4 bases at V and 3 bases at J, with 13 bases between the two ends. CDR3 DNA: TGTGCCAGCAGTTCCCCGGCAGGGTACTACAATGAGCAGTTCTTC. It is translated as CASSSPAGYYNEQFF.

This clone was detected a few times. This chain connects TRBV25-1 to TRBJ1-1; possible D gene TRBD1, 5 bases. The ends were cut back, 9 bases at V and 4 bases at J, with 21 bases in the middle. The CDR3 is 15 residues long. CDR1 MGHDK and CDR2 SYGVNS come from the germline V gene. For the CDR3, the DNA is TGTGCCAGTGGGGCGGATTTTCAAGGTAGCACTGAAGCTTTCTTT. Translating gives CASGADFQGSTEAFF.

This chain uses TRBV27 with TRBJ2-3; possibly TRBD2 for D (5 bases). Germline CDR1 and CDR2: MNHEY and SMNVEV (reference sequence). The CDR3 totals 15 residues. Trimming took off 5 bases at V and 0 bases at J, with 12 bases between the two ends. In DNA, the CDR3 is TGTGCCAGCAGTCCAAGAGGGCTCAGCACAGATACGCAGTATTTT. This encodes CASSPRGLSTDTQYF.

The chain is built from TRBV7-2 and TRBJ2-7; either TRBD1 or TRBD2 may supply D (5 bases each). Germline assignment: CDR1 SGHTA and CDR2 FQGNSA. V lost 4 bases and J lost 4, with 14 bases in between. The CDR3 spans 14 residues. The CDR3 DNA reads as TGTGCCAGCAGCTCCCAGCAGGGACCTTACGAGCAGTACTTC. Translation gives CASSSQQGPYEQYF.

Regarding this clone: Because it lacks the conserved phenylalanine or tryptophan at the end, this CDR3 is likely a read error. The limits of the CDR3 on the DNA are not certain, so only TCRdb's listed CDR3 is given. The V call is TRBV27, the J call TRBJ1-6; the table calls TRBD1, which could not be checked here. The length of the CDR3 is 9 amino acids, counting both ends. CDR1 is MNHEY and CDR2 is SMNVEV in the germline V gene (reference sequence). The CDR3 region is CASSYPGVL.

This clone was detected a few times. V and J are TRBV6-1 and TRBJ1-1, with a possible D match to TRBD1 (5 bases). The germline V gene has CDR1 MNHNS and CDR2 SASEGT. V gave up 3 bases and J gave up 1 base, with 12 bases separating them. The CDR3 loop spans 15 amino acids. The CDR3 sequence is CASSDRGTGNTEAFF. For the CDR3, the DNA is TGTGCCAGCAGTGATCGTGGGACGGGGAACACTGAAGCTTTCTTT.

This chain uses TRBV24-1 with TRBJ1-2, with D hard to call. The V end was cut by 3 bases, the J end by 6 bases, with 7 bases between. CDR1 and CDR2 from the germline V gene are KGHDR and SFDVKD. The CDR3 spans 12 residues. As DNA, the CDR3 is TGTGCCACCAGTGATCGCCACAATGGCTACACCTTC. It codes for CATSDRHNGYTF.

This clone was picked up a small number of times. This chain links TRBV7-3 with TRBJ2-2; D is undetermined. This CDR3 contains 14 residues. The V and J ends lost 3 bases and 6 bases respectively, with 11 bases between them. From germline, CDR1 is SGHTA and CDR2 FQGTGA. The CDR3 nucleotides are TGTGCCAGCAGCTTCGGTCCCGACGCCGGGGAGCTGTTTTTT. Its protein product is CASSFGPDAGELFF.

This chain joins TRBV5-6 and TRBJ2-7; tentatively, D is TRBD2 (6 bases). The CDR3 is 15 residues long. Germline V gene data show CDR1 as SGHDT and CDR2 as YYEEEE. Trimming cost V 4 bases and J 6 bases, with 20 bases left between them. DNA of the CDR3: TGTGCCAGCAGCATGGGGGGTACCTGGGGCTTCGAGCAGTACTTC. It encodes CASSMGGTWGFEQYF.

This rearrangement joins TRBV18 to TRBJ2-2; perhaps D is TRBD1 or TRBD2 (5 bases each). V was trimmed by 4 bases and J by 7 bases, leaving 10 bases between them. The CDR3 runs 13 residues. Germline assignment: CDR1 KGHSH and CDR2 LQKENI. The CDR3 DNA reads TGTGCCAGCTCACGGGGGTCGGACGGGGAGCTGTTTTTT. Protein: CASSRGSDGELFF.

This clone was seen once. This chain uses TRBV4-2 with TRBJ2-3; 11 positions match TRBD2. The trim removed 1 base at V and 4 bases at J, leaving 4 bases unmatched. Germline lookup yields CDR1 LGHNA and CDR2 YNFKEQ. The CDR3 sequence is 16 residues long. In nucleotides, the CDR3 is TGTGCCAGCAGCCAAGTTTTTAGCGGGGGGGCAGATACGCAGTATTTT. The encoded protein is CASSQVFSGGADTQYF.

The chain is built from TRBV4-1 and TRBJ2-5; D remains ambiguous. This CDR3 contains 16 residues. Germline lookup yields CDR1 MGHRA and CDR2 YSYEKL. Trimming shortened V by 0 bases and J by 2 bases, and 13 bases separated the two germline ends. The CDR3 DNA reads TGCGCCAGCAGCCAAGATCCCTATGTGAAGCAAGAGACCCAGTACTTC. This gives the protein CASSQDPYVKQETQYF.

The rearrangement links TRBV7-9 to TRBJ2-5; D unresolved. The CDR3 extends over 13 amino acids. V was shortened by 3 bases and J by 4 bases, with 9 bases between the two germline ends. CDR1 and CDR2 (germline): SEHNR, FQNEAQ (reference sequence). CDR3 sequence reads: CASSLGGSETQYF. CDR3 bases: TGTGCCAGCAGCTTGGGTGGGTCAGAGACCCAGTACTTC.

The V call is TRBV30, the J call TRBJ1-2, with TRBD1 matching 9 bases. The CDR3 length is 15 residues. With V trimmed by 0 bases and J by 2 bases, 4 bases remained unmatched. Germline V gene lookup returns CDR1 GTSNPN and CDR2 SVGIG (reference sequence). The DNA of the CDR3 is TGTGCCTGGAGTGTGGCCGGGACAGGGAACTATGGCTACACCTTC. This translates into CAWSVAGTGNYGYTF.

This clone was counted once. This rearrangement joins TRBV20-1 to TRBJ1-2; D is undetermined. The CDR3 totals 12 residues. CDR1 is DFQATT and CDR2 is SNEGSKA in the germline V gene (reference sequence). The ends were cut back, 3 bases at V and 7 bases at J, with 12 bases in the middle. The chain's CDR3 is CSASSGLIGYTF. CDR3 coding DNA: TGCAGTGCTAGTTCAGGTTTAATTGGCTACACCTTC.

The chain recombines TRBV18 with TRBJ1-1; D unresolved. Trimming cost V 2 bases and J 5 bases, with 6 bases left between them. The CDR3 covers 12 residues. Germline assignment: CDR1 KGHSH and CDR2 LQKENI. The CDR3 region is CASSPIITEAFF. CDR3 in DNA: TGTGCCAGCTCACCAATTATTACTGAAGCTTTCTTT.

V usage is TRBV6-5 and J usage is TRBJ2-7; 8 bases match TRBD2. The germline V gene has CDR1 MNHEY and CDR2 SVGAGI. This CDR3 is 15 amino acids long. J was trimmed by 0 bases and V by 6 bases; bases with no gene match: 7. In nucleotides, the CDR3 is TGTGCCAGCAGCCAATCGGGGGGGATCTCCTACGAGCAGTACTTC. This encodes CASSQSGGISYEQYF.

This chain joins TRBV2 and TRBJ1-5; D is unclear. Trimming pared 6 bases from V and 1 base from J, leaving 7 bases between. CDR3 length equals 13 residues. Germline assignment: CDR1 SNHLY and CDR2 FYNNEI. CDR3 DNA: TGTGCCAGCAGAGTCGAGAGCAATCAGCCCCAGCATTTT. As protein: CASRVESNQPQHF.

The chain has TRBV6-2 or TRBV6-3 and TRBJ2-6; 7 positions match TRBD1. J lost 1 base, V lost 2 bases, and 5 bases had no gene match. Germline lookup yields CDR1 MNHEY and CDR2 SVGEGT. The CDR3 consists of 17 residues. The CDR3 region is CASSYMGQPSGANVLTF. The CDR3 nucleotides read TGTGCCAGCAGTTACATGGGACAGCCTTCTGGGGCCAACGTCCTGACTTTC.

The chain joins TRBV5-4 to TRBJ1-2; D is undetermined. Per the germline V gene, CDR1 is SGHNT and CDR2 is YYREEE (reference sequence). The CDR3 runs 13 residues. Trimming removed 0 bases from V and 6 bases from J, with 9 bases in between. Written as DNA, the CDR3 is TGTGCCAGCAGCTTGGCCGGGCGCGATGGCTACACCTTC. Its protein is CASSLAGRDGYTF.

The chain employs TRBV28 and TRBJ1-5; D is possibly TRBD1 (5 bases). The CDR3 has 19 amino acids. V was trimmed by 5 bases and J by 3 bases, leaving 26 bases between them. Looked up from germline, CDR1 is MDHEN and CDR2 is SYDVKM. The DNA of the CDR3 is TGTGCCAGCAGTCCAACCTTAAGACAGACATTTGGTTACAATCAGCCCCAGCATTTT. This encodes CASSPTLRQTFGYNQPQHF.

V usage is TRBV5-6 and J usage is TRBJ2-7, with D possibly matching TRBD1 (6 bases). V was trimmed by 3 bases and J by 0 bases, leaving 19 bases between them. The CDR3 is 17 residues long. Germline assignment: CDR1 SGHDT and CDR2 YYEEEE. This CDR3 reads CASSSRSYRDISYEQYF. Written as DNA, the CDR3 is TGTGCCAGCAGCTCTCGGTCTTACAGGGATATCTCCTACGAGCAGTACTTC.

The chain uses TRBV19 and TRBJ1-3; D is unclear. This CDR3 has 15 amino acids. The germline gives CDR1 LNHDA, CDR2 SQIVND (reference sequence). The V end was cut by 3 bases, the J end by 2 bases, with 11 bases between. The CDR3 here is CASSMYSRTGNTIYF. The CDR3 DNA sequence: TGTGCCAGTAGTATGTACAGCCGAACTGGAAACACCATATATTTT.

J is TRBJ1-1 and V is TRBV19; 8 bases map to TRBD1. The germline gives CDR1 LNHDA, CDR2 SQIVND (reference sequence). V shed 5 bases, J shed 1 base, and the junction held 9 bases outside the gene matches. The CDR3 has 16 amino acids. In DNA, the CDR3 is TGTGCCAGTAGTCCCCGGACAGGGCAATCGAACACTGAAGCTTTCTTT. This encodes CASSPRTGQSNTEAFF.

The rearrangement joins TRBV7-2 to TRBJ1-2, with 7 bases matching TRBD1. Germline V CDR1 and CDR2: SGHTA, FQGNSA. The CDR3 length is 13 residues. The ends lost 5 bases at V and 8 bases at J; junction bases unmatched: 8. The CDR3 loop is CASSPSRGAGYTF. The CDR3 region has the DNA TGTGCCAGCAGCCCCAGCAGGGGGGCCGGCTACACCTTC.

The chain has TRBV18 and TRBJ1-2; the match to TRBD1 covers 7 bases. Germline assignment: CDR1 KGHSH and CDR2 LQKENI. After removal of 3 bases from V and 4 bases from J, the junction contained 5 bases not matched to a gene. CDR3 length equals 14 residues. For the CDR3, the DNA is TGTGCCAGCTCACCGGCAGGGGACAGCTATGGCTACACCTTC. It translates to CASSPAGDSYGYTF.

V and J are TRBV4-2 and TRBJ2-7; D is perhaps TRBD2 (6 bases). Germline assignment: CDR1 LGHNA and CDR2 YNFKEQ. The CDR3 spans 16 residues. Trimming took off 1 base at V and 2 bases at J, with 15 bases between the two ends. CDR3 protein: CASSQAPGTVTYEQYF. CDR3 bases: TGTGCCAGCAGCCAAGCTCCGGGGACTGTAACCTACGAGCAGTACTTC.